This T cell receptor beta chain was observed in a study of Ad26.COV2.S vaccination and SARS-CoV-2 variants. The table came from immunoSEQ multiplex PCR; TCRdb's copy has only in-frame clones and leaves some out. In the table there are a few hundred thousand clones, 83% of which are singletons. Worth noting for this clone: Its antigen is not known.

Study results and limitations: Breadth and depth estimates from TCRs may understate total T cell responses.

The treatment denotes: some 20 received Ad26.COV2.S at low or high dose, single or two shots; several received placebo; per-sample allocation not given. Collection of the samples took place on day 63 after the first injection of vaccine or placebo. From germline, CDR1 is SGHRS and CDR2 YFSETQ. The CDR3 has 16 residues. Deletions cut 0 bases from V and 0 bases from J, with 7 bases between. Sample: peripheral blood, taken in a trial of Ad26.COV2.S vaccine versus placebo. The source is a person between 18 and 60 years old who received the Ad26.COV2.S COVID-19 vaccine or a placebo. The V and J genes are TRBV5-1 and TRBJ1-6, with unresolved D. CDR3 nucleotides: TGCGCCAGCAGCTTGGCCGTAAGCTCCTATAATTCACCCCTCCACTTT. It translates to CASSLAVSSYNSPLHF.